The table lists the clone carrying this TCR beta chain with a few counts. Its antigen is currently unknown. Time point indicated: after neoadjuvant nivolumab, at surgical resection. These newly diagnosed stage II-IVA oral cavity squamous cell carcinoma patients had no prior systemic or radiation treatment. These data belong to a study of neoadjuvant anti-PD-1 for oral cavity cancer. Study overall: Non-progressing patients received a fourth nivolumab dose near day 43, then surgery on days 50-56.

Method: immunoSEQ multiplex PCR; TCRdb's copy keeps in-frame clones and lacks some. The sample lists 20,000 to 25,000 clones; roughly 30% were seen once. Study-wide results and caveats: Expansion of preexisting intratumoral clones was suggested to aid response. With three patients per group, TCR findings need larger cohorts.

The TCR sequence derives from a person between 35 and 79 years old with oral cavity squamous cell carcinoma. The sequencing used tumor tissue, collected after nivolumab (anti-PD-1) treatment.

CDR3 region: CSVEAGRQQFF. The DNA of the CDR3 is TGCAGCGTTGAGGCAGGTAGGCAGCAGTTCTTC. This chain connects TRBV29-1 to TRBJ2-1; D uncertain. From germline, CDR1 is SQVTM and CDR2 ANQGSEA. The CDR3 covers 11 residues. The V gene lost 3 bases and the J gene lost 11 bases, with 11 bases spanning the gap.